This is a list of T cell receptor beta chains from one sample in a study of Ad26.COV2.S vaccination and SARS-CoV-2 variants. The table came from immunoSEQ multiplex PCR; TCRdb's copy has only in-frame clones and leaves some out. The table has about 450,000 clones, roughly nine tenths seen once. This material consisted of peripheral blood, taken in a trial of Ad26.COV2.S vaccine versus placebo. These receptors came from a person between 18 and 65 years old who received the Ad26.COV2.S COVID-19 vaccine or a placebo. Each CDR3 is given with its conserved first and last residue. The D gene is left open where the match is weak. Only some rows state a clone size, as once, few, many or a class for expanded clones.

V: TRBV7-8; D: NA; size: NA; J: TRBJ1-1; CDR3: CASSPRLVGAFF; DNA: TGTGCCAGCAGCCCTCGCCTAGTTGGGGCTTTCTTT
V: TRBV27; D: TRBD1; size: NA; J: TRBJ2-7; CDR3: CASSLTGGYEQYF; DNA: TGTGCCAGCAGTTTAACAGGGGGCTACGAGCAGTACTTC
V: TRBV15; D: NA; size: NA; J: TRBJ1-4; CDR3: CATSRGEAKLFF; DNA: TGTGCCACCAGCAGAGGAGAGGCGAAACTGTTTTTT
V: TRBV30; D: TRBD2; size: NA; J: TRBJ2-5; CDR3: CAWSVQAGEETQYF; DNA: TGTGCCTGGAGTGTACAGGCGGGGGAAGAGACCCAGTACTTC
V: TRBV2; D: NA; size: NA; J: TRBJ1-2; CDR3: CASRDSALQGGYGYTF; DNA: TGTGCCAGTCGGGACTCCGCCTTACAGGGAGGTTATGGCTACACCTTC
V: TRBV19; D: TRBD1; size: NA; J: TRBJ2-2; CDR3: CASSETQGALAGELFF; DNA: TGTGCCAGTAGCGAGACTCAGGGGGCACTGGCCGGGGAGCTGTTTTTT
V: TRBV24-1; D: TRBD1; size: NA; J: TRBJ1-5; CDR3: CATSDPRTGITTQHF; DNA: TGTGCCACCAGTGATCCTCGGACAGGAATAACCACCCAGCATTTT
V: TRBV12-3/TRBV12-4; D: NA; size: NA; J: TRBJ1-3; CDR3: CASSLTSRNTIYF; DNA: TGTGCCAGCAGTTTAACCTCGAGAAACACCATATATTTT
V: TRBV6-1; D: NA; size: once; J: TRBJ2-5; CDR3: CASSDPGVPSRTQYF; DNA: TGTGCCAGCAGTGACCCCGGGGTCCCCTCCCGGACCCAGTACTTC
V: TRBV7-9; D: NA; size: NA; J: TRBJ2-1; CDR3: CASIFLEGDEQFF; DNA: TGTGCCAGCATTTTCCTCGAAGGCGATGAGCAGTTCTTC
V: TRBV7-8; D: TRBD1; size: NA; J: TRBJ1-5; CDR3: CASSNTGAHNQPQHF; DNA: TGTGCCAGCAGCAATACAGGGGCCCACAATCAGCCCCAGCATTTT
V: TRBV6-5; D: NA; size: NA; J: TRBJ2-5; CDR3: CASSSSKTQYF; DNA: TGTGCCAGCAGTTCATCGAAGACCCAGTACTTC
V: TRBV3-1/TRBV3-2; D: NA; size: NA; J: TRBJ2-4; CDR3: CASSHPGQGGNIQYF; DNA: TGTGCCAGCAGCCACCCCGGGCAGGGGGGAAACATTCAGTACTTC
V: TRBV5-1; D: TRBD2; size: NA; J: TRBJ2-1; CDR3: CASSLVPGLAGGNEQFF; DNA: TGCGCCAGCAGCTTGGTCCCCGGACTAGCGGGAGGCAATGAGCAGTTCTTC
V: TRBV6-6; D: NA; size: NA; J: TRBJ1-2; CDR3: CASSPGNYGYTF; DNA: TGTGCCAGCAGTCCAGGGAACTATGGCTACACCTTC
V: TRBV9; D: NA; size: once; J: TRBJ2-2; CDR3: CASSAIYAGELFF; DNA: TGTGCCAGCAGCGCTATTTACGCTGGGGAGCTGTTTTTT
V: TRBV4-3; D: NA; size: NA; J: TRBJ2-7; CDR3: CASSQEPRTSYEQYF; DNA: TGCGCCAGCAGCCAAGAGCCACGGACATCCTACGAGCAGTACTTC
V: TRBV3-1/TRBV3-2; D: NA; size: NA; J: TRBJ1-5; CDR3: CASSRTAGSNQPQHF; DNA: TGTGCCAGCAGCCGGACGGCGGGGTCCAATCAGCCCCAGCATTTT
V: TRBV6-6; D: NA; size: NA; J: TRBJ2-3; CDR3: CASRYGDTDTQYF; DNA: TGTGCCAGCAGATACGGGGACACAGATACGCAGTATTTT
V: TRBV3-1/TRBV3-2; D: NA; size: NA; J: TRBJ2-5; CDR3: CASSQDLVSRQETQYF; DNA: TGTGCCAGCAGCCAAGATCTAGTTAGCCGCCAAGAGACCCAGTACTTC
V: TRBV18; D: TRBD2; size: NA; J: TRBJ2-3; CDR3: CASSPRTSGGFVRSTDTQYF; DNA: TGTGCCAGCTCACCAAGGACTAGCGGGGGCTTCGTTCGAAGCACAGATACGCAGTATTTT
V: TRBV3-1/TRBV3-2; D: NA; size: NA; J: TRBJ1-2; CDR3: CASSQDWDDYGYTF; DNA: TGTGCCAGCAGCCAAGATTGGGACGACTATGGCTACACCTTC
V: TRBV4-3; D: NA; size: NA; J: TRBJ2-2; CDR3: CASSQDLSTGELFF; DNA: TGCGCCAGCAGCCAAGATCTAAGTACCGGGGAGCTGTTTTTT
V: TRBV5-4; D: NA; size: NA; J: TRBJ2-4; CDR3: CASSLMGAKNIQYF; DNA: TGTGCCAGCAGCTTGATGGGGGCCAAAAACATTCAGTACTTC
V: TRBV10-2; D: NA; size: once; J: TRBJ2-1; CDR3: CASSGQAGNEQFF; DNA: TGCGCCAGCAGTGGGCAAGCGGGCAATGAGCAGTTCTTC
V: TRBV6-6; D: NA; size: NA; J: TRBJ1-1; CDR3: CASVTDGVEAFF; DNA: TGTGCCAGCGTAACGGATGGGGTTGAAGCTTTCTTT
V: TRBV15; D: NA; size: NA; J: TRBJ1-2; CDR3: CATSREKANYGYTF; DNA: TGTGCCACCAGCAGAGAAAAAGCTAACTATGGCTACACCTTC
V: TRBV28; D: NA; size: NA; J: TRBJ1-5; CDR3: CASSLRAYQPQHF; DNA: TGTGCCAGCAGTTTGAGGGCCTATCAGCCCCAGCATTTT
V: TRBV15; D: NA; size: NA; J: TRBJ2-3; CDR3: CATSGWGNKGGTDTQYF; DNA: TGTGCCACCAGCGGATGGGGGAATAAGGGTGGGACAGATACGCAGTATTTT
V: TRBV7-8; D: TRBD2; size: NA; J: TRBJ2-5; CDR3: CASSPSISGGDQETQYF; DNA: TGTGCCAGCAGTCCTAGCATTTCGGGAGGAGATCAAGAGACCCAGTACTTC
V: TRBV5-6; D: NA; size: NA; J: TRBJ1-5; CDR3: CASSRDIYQPQHF; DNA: TGTGCCAGCAGCCGAGACATCTATCAGCCCCAGCATTTT
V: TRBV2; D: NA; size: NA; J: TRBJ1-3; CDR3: CASGRIGNTIYF; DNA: TGTGCCAGCGGGCGGATTGGAAACACCATATATTTT
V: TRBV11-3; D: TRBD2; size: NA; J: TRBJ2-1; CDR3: CASSLGFPLSGVASYNEQFF; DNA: TGTGCCAGCAGCTTAGGCTTCCCACTCAGCGGGGTGGCCTCCTACAATGAGCAGTTCTTC
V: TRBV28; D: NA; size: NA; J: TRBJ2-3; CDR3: CASSGAAGPYTDTQYF; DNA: TGTGCCAGCAGTGGAGCGGCGGGGCCCTACACAGATACGCAGTATTTT
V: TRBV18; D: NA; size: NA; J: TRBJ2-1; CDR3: CASSPRYNEQFF; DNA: TGTGCCAGCTCACCCCGGTACAATGAGCAGTTCTTC
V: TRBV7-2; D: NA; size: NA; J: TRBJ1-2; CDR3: CASSRGTAYGYTF; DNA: TGTGCCAGCAGCCGCGGGACGGCGTATGGCTACACCTTC
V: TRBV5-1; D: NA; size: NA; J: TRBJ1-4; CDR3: CASSLGGVGVGELFF; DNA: TGCGCCAGCAGCTTAGGAGGGGTTGGCGTAGGGGAACTGTTTTTT
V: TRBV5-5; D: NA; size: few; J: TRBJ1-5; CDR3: CASSLDLGQPQHF; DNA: TGTGCCAGCAGCTTGGACCTTGGGCAGCCCCAGCATTTT
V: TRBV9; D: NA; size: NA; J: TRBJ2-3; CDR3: CASRRGLRLDTQYF; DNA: TGTGCCAGCCGGAGGGGGCTGAGGTTGGATACGCAGTATTTT